This TCR beta chain was retrieved from a study of OX40 agonist ivuxolimab in advanced cancers. Study summary: Given to patients was ivuxolimab, an agonistic anti-OX40 (CD134) antibody. Antecedent anti-PD-1, anti-PD-L1 or anti-CTLA-4 therapy was permissible, with 40% having received some.

On cycle 4 day 1 and cycle 7 day 1, as well as at baseline, blood was sampled. Sequenced by immunoSEQ multiplex PCR; TCRdb stores in-frame clones only, minus some. Here the sample spans tens of thousands of clones, roughly 88% being singletons. The receptor comes from an adult with an advanced solid tumor such as melanoma, head and neck, liver or kidney cancer. Material: CD4+ or CD8+ T cells sorted from blood, obtained in a trial of the OX40 agonist ivuxolimab.

The CDR3 bases are TGTGCCAGTAGTGAAACCGGGACAGGGGGCATCGAGCAGTACTTC. It yields the protein CASSETGTGGIEQYF. This chain connects TRBV19 to TRBJ2-7; 12 positions match TRBD1. V shed 5 bases, J shed 6 bases, and the junction held 8 bases outside the gene matches. The germline V gene encodes CDR1 LNHDA and CDR2 SQIVND (reference sequence). The CDR3 is made up of 15 amino acids.